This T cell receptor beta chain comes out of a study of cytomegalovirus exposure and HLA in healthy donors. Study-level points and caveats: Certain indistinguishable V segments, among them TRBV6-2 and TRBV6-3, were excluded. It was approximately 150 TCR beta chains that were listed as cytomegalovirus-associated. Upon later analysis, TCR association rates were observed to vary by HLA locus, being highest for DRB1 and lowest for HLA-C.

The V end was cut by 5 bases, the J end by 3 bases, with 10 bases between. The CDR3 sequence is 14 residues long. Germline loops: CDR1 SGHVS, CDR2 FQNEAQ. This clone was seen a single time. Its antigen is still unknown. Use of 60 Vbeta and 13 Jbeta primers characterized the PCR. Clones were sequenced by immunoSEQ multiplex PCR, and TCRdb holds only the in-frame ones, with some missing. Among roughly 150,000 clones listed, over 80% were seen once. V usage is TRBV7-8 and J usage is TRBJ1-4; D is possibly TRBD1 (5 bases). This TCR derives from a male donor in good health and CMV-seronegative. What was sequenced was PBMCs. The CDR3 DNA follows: TGTGCCAGCAGCCCCCAGGGTTCTAATGAAAAACTGTTTTTT. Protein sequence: CASSPQGSNEKLFF.